The clone carrying this T cell receptor (beta chain) has at least ten counts. Per-sample PBMC isolation yielded at least 6 million cells. The data originate from a study of blood T cells in healthy people across ages. Primers used in a second PCR of roughly 7 to 12 cycles were a sample-barcoded 5' primer and a J-beta primer mix. TCRdb re-called the 5' RACE reads through MiXCR, storing one row per CDR3 protein. The table has approximately 810,000 distinct CDR3 sequences, around 26% seen once; the top ten hold roughly 17%. Specimen: blood. This sequence originates from a woman older than 75 in good health.

The DNA for the CDR3 is TGTGCCAGCAGGAAAGACCAGGGGAGCAATCAGCCCCAGCATTTT. It encodes CASRKDQGSNQPQHF. V usage is TRBV2 and J usage is TRBJ1-5, with D possibly being TRBD1 (6 bases). This CDR3 is 15 amino acids long. From germline, CDR1 is SNHLY and CDR2 FYNNEI. With 6 bases removed from V and 1 base from J, the gap between germline ends came to 13 bases.